Below, 9 T cell receptor beta chains from the same sample are listed, as sequenced in a study of shared clonotypes between healthy human individuals. Method: immunoSEQ multiplex PCR; TCRdb's copy keeps in-frame clones and lacks some. The repertoire holds about 2.1 million clones, about 93% seen once, with about 1.8% in the top ten. Naive CD8 cells were CD45RO-negative, positively selected for CCR7, excluding terminally differentiated effector memory CD45RA+ cells. The sequencing sample was made of naive CD8+ T cells from PBMCs. The source of these receptors is a man aged 18 to 29 in good health. Some clones in this sample may be carry-over from other donors' samples.

V gene TRBV4-1 combines with J gene TRBJ2-7; 10 bases are shared with TRBD2. Trimming at V came to 0 bases and at J to 2 bases, leaving 4 bases not matched to a gene. Germline CDR1 and CDR2: MGHRA and YSYEKL. The CDR3 is made up of 16 amino acids. The CDR3 nucleotides read TGCGCCAGCAGCCAAGAATACACTAGCGGGGCCTACGAGCAGTACTTC. As protein: CASSQEYTSGAYEQYF.

This chain connects TRBV12-5 to TRBJ1-1, with no clear D. There are 12 residues in the CDR3. V lost 4 bases to trimming and J lost 6 bases, with 9 bases between them. Germline CDR1 reads LGHNT; CDR2 reads FRNRAP. CDR3 sequence (DNA): TGTGCTAGTGGTTCGGGAAGTTCTGAAGCTTTCTTT. Translated: CASGSGSSEAFF.

The chain carries TRBV5-1 and TRBJ2-1; the match to TRBD2 covers 11 bases. The V and J ends lost 7 bases and 5 bases, in that order; junction bases with no gene match: 2. The CDR3 spans 13 residues. The V gene's germline CDR1 is SGHRS and CDR2 YFSETQ. CDR3 region: CASEGLADNEQFF. The CDR3 DNA is TGCGCCAGCGAGGGACTAGCGGACAATGAGCAGTTCTTC.

The V call is TRBV4-3, the J call TRBJ2-7; 7 nucleotides line up with TRBD2. Per germline, CDR1 LGHNA and CDR2 YSLEER. The CDR3 extends over 13 amino acids. The V segment lost 4 bases and the J segment 2 bases; nucleotides outside the gene matches: 2. The CDR3, as DNA: TGCGCCAGCAGCCGGGCGGGGGCCTACGAGCAGTACTTC. It encodes CASSRAGAYEQYF.

A note on this clone: Other DNA sequences within the sample encode an identical CDR3. The chain links TRBV7-9 to TRBJ2-6; D gene uncertain. Germline values: CDR1 SEHNR, CDR2 FQNEAQ (reference sequence). V was pared by 2 bases and J by 2 bases, with 10 bases between. The CDR3 covers 16 residues. The CDR3 region is CASSLSFGPGANVLTF. The DNA for the CDR3 is TGTGCCAGCAGCTTAAGTTTCGGTCCTGGGGCCAACGTCCTGACTTTC. The whole variable domain, remainder taken from reference TRBV7-9 and TRBJ2-6, is DTGVSQNPRHKITKRGQNVTFRCDPISEHNRLYWYRQTLGQGPEFLTYFQNEAQLEKSRLLSDRFSAERPKGSFSTLEIQRTEQGDSAMYLCASSLSFGPGANVLTFGAGSRLTVL.

Points on this clone: Distinct nucleotide sequences in the sample also encode this CDR3. The J gene is TRBJ2-7, the V gene TRBV28, with no clear D. Germline loops: CDR1 MDHEN, CDR2 SYDVKM. V dropped 2 bases and J dropped 0 bases, with 8 bases sitting between them. There are 14 residues in the CDR3. CDR3 in DNA: TGTGCCAGCAGTTTAACGGGTAGCTCCTACGAGCAGTACTTC. As protein: CASSLTGSSYEQYF.

This clone is a singleton in its sample. The rearrangement uses TRBV29-1 and TRBJ2-5, with 7 bases fitting TRBD2. This CDR3 is built from 12 residues. Trimming cost V 6 bases and J 5 bases; bases outside gene matches: 6. Germline V gives CDR1 SQVTM, CDR2 ANQGSEA. The CDR3 nucleotides read TGCAGCGTGGATGGGGGGGTGGAGACCCAGTACTTC. It translates to CSVDGGVETQYF.

The chain uses TRBV29-1 and TRBJ2-7; D may correspond to TRBD1 or TRBD2 (5 bases each). CDR1 and CDR2 (germline): SQVTM, ANQGSEA. Trimming took off 7 bases at V and 1 base at J, with 14 bases between the two ends. The CDR3 spans 13 residues. CDR3 amino acids: CSGGYSGSYEQYF. CDR3 in DNA: TGCAGCGGGGGGTACAGCGGTTCCTACGAGCAGTACTTC.

This clone was seen only once. The CDR3 spells CASSYRDRGSYEQYF. The CDR3 bases are TGTGCCAGCAGTTATCGGGACAGGGGGTCCTACGAGCAGTACTTC. This chain connects TRBV6-5 to TRBJ2-7, with 11 nucleotides matching TRBD1. V lost 3 bases to trimming and J lost 1 base; unmatched junction nucleotides: 2. From germline, CDR1 is MNHEY and CDR2 SVGAGI. The CDR3 spans 15 residues.